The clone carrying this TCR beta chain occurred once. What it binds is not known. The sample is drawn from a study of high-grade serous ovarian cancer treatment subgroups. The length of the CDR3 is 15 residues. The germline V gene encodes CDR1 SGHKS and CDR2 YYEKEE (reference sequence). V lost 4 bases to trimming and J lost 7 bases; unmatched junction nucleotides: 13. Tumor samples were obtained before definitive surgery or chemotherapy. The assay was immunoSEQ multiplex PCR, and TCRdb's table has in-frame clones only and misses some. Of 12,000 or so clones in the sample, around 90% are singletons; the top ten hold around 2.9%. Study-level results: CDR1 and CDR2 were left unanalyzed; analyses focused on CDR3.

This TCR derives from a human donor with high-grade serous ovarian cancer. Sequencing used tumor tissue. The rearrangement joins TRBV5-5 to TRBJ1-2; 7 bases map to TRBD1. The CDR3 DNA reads TGTGCCAGCAGCCCGACCTATACCGGGACAGCTGGCTACACCTTC. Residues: CASSPTYTGTAGYTF. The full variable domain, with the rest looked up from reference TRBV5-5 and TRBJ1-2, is DAGVTQSPTHLIKTRGQQVTLRCSPISGHKSVSWYQQVLGQGPQFIFQYYEKEERGRGNFPDRFSARQFPNYSSELNVNALLLGDSALYLCASSPTYTGTAGYTFGSGTRLTVV.